This T cell receptor beta chain was recovered during a study of T cells after yellow fever vaccination. The germline CDR1 and CDR2 sequences are SNHLY and FYNNEI. CDR3 length: 15 amino acids. Trimming cost V 7 bases and J 1 base; bases outside gene matches: 8. TCRdb ran MiXCR on the 5' RACE reads and lists one entry per CDR3 protein. The sample lists 620,000 or so distinct CDR3 sequences, roughly 12% occurring once. The starting material was PBMCs, obtained on the day of the yellow fever booster vaccination. The TCR sequence derives from a man in his thirties or forties who received the YFV17D yellow fever vaccine. The chain has TRBV2 and TRBJ2-7; 9 nucleotides agree with TRBD2. The CDR3 sequence: CASTVAGAGSYEQYF. In DNA form, the CDR3 reads TGTGCCAGCACGGTAGCGGGAGCCGGATCCTACGAGCAGTACTTC.